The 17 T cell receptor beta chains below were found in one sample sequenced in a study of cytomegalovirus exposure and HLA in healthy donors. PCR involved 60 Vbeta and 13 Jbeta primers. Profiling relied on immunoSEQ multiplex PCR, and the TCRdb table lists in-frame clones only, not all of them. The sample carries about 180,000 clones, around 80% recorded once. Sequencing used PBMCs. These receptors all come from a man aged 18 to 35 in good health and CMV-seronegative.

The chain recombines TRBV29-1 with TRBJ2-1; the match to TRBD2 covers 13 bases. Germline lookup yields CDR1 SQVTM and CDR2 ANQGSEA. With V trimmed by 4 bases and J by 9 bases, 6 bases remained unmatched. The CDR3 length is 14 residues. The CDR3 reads CSVATSGRAREQFF. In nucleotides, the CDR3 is TGCAGCGTTGCTACTAGCGGGAGGGCCCGTGAGCAGTTCTTC.

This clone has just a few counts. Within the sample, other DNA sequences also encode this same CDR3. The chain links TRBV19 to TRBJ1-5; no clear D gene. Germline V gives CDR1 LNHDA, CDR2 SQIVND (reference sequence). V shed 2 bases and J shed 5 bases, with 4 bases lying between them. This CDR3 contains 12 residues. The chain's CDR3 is CASSIRDQPQHF. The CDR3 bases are TGTGCCAGTAGTATACGTGATCAGCCCCAGCATTTT.

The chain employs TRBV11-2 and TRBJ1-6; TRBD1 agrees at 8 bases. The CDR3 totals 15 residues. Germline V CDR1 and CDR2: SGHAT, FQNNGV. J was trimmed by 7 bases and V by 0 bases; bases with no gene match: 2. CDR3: CASSLEQGGNSPLHF. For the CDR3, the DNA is TGTGCCAGCAGCTTAGAACAGGGGGGAAATTCACCCCTCCACTTT.

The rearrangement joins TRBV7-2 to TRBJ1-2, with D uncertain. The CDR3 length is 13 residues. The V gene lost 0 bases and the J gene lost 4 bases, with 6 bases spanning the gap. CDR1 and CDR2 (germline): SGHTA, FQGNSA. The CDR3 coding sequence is TGTGCCAGCAGCTTAGCTGGGAGCTATGGCTACACCTTC. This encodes CASSLAGSYGYTF.

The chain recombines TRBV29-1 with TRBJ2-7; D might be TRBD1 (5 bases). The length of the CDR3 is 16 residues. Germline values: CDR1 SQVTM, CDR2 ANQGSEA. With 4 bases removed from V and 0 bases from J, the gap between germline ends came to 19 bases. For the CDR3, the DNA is TGCAGCGTTGTGTCGGCAGGGCTGCTGAGCTCCTACGAGCAGTACTTC. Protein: CSVVSAGLLSSYEQYF.

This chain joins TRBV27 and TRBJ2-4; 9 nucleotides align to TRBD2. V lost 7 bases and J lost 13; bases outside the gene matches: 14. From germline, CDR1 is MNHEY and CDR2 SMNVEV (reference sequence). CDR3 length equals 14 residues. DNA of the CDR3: TGTGCCAGCAATCCTTCTGGGCTAGCGGGGCGACAGTACTTC. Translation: CASNPSGLAGRQYF.

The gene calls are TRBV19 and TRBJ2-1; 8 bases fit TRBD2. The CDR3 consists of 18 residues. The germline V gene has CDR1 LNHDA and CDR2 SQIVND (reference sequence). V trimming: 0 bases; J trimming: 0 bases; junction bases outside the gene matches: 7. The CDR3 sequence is CASSIDQLAVSSYNEQFF. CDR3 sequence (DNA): TGTGCCAGTAGTATAGACCAACTAGCGGTCAGCTCCTACAATGAGCAGTTCTTC.

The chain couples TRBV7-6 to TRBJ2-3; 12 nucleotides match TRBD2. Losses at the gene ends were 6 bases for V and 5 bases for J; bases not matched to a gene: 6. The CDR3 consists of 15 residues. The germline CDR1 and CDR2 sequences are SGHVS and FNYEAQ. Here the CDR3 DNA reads TGTGCCAGCAGTGGGGCGGGACTAGCGGGAGATACGCAGTATTTT. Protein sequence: CASSGAGLAGDTQYF.

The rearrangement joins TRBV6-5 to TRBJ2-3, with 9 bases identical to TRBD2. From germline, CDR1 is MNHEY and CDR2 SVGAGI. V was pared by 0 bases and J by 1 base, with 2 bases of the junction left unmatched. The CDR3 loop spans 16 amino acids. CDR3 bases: TGTGCCAGCAGTTACTCCCCTAGCGGGGGCACAGATACGCAGTATTTT. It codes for CASSYSPSGGTDTQYF.

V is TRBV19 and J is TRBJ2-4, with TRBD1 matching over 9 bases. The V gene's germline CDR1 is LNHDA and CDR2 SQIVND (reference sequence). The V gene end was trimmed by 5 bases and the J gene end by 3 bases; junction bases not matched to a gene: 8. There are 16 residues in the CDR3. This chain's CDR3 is CASSPTDRGVKNIQYF. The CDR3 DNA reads TGTGCCAGTAGTCCCACCGACAGGGGGGTCAAAAACATTCAGTACTTC.

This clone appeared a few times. The CDR3: CATSPRTGIGVVWSNQPQHF. CDR3 bases: TGTGCCACCAGCCCCCGGACAGGGATTGGAGTTGTTTGGAGCAATCAGCCCCAGCATTTT. V usage is TRBV15 and J usage is TRBJ1-5; 8 bases are a match to TRBD1. V was clipped by 5 bases and J by 1 base; unmatched bases: 19. Germline V gene data show CDR1 as LNHNV and CDR2 as YYDKDF (reference sequence). The CDR3 runs to 20 residues. The whole variable domain, filled in from reference TRBV15 and TRBJ1-5, reads DAMVIQNPRYQVTQFGKPVTLSCSQTLNHNVMYWYQQKSSQAPKLLFHYYDKDFNNEADTPDNFQSRRPNTSFCFLDIRSPGLGDTAMYLCATSPRTGIGVVWSNQPQHFGDGTRLSIL.

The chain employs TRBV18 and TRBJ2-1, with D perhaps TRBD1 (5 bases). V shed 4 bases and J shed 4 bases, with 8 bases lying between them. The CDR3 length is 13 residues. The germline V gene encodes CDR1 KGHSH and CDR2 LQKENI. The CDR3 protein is CASSQDMYNEQFF. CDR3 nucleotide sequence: TGTGCCAGCTCACAGGACATGTACAATGAGCAGTTCTTC.

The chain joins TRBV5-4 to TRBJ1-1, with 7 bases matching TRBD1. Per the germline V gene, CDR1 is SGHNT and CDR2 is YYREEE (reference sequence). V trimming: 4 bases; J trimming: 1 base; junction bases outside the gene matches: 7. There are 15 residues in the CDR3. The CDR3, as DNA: TGTGCCAGCAGCCCTCCGACAGGGCGGAACACTGAAGCTTTCTTT. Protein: CASSPPTGRNTEAFF.

CDR3 protein: CASSFMSQETQYF. CDR3 DNA sequence: TGTGCCAGCAGTTTTATGAGCCAAGAGACCCAGTACTTC. The V call is TRBV28, the J call TRBJ2-5; D gene uncertain. This CDR3 is 13 amino acids long. V was cut by 3 bases and J by 1 base, with 6 bases left in between. The germline CDR1 and CDR2 sequences are MDHEN and SYDVKM.

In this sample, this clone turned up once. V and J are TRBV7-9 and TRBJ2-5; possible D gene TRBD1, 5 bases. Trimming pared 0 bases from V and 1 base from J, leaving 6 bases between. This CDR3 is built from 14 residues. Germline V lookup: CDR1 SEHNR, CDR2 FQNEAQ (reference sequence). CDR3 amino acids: CASSLAGAQETQYF. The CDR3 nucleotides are TGTGCCAGCAGCTTAGCAGGGGCCCAAGAGACCCAGTACTTC. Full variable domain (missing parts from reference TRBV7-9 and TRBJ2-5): DTGVSQNPRHKITKRGQNVTFRCDPISEHNRLYWYRQTLGQGPEFLTYFQNEAQLEKSRLLSDRFSAERPKGSFSTLEIQRTEQGDSAMYLCASSLAGAQETQYFGPGTRLLVL.

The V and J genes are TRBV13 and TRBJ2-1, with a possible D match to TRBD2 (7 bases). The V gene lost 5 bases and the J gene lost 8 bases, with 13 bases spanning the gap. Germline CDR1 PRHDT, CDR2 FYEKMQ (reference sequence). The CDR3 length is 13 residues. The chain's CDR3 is CASSRGAGYEQFF. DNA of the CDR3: TGTGCCAGCAGCCGGGGGGCAGGCTATGAGCAGTTCTTC.

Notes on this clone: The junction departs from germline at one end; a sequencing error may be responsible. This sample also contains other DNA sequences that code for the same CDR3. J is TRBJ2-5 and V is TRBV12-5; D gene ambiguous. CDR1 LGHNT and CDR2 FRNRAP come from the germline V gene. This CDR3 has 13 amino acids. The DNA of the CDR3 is TGCGCTAGTGGAGAGAGACGGAGAGAGACCCAGTACTTC. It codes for CASGERRRETQYF.